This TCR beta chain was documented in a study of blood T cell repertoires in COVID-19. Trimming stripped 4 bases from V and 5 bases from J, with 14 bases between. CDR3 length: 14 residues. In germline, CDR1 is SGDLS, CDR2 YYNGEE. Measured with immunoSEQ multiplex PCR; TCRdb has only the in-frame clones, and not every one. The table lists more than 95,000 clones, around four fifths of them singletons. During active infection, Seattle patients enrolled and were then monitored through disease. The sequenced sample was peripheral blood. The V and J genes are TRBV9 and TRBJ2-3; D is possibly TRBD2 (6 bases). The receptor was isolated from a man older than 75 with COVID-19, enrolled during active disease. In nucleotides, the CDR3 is TGTGCCAGCAGCTCGGGACTTCGGGGAGATACGCAGTATTTT. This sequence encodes CASSSGLRGDTQYF. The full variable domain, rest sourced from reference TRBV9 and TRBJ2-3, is DSGVTQTPKHLITATGQRVTLRCSPRSGDLSVYWYQQSLDQGLQFLIQYYNGEERAKGNILERFSAQQFPDLHSELNLSSLELGDSALYFCASSSGLRGDTQYFGPGTRLTVL.